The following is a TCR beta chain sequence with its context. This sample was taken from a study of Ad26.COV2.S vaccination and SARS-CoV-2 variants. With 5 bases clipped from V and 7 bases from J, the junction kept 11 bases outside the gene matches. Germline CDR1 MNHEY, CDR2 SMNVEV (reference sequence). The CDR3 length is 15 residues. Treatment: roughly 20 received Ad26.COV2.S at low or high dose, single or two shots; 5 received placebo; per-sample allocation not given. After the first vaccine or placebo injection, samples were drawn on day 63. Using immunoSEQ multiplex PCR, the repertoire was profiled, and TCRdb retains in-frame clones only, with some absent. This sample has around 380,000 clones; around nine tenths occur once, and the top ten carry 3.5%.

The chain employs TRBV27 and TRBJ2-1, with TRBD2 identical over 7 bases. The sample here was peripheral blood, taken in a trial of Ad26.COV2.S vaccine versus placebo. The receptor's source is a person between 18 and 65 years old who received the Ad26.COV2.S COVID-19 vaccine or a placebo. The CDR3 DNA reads TGTGCCAGCAGTCCCCGGGGCGGGGGTGGAAATGAGCAGTTCTTC. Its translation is CASSPRGGGGNEQFF.